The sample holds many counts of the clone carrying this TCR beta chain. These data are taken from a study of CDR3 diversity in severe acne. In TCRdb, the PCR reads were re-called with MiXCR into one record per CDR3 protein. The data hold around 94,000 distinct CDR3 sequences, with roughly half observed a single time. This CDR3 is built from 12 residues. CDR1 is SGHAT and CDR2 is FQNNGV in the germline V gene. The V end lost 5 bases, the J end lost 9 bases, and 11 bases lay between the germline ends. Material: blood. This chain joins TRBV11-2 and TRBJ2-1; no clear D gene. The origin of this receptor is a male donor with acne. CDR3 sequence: CASSPSRGEQFF. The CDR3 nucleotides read TGTGCCAGCAGCCCTTCTCGTGGTGAGCAGTTCTTC.